These 31 T cell receptor beta chains were sequenced from one sample in a study of regulatory T cells in long-lasting Graves disease. Investigators prepared the TCR beta libraries by applying iRepertoire HTBI primers and Arm-PCR of CDR3 regions. In TCRdb, the multiplex PCR reads were re-called with MiXCR into one record per CDR3 protein. The table shows 390,000 or so distinct CDR3 sequences, with over 9.5% occurring only once. Time point given: newly diagnosed GD, antithyroid drugs for less than 3 months. PBMC-derived RNA was used for the TCR library. This same sample was also part of a study on T cells in Graves' hyperthyroidism and ophthalmopathy.

The source material was peripheral blood mononuclear cells (PBMCs), sampled at new diagnosis, from a patient treated with antithyroid drugs. The receptor source for this set is a woman aged 18-29 years with Graves disease.

This clonotype was seen at least ten times. The rearrangement links TRBV29-1 to TRBJ2-6, with 7 bases lining up with TRBD1. Per germline, CDR1 SQVTM and CDR2 ANQGSEA. The V gene end was trimmed by 3 bases and the J gene end by 0 bases; junction bases not matched to a gene: 11. The CDR3 has 18 residues. Here the CDR3 reads CSVETRQGPHSGANVLTF. CDR3 nucleotide sequence: TGCAGCGTTGAGACCAGACAGGGTCCCCACTCTGGGGCCAACGTCCTGACTTTC.

This clonotype was seen a few times. J is TRBJ2-5 and V is TRBV7-9; 10 positions match TRBD1. Trimming took 0 bases from V and 4 from J; bases not matched to a gene: 17. Per the germline V gene, CDR1 is SEHNR and CDR2 is FQNEAQ (reference sequence). This CDR3 region has 20 residues. The CDR3 loop is CASSLAGGTGVRSIGETQYF. As DNA, the CDR3 is TGTGCCAGCAGCTTAGCAGGGGGGACAGGGGTTCGTAGTATCGGAGAGACCCAGTACTTC.

This clonotype turned up a few times. This chain joins TRBV4-1 and TRBJ2-3; possible D gene TRBD2, 6 bases. CDR1 is MGHRA and CDR2 is YSYEKL in the germline V gene. CDR3 size: 15 residues. The ends were cut back, 0 bases at V and 12 bases at J, with 19 bases in the middle. The CDR3 here is CASSQERGLASAQYF. The CDR3 bases are TGCGCCAGCAGCCAAGAAAGGGGTCTAGCGTCTGCACAGTATTTT.

This clonotype was counted many times. The rearrangement uses TRBV11-2 and TRBJ2-7; 11 bases fit TRBD2. Germline V lookup: CDR1 SGHAT, CDR2 FQNNGV. Trimming cost V 5 bases and J 1 base; bases outside gene matches: 25. The CDR3 loop spans 22 amino acids. The CDR3 DNA reads TGTGCCAGCAGCCCTTTTCGGACACTCGGGACTAGCGGAACCCGTCAATCCTACGAGCAGTACTTC. Its protein is CASSPFRTLGTSGTRQSYEQYF.

This clonotype was observed many times. V is TRBV12-5 and J is TRBJ2-5, with D hard to call. Trimming removed 9 bases at V and 2 bases at J, with 10 bases between. The CDR3 has 12 amino acids. Germline V gene data show CDR1 as LGHNT and CDR2 as FRNRAP. The chain's CDR3 is CARLRSQETQYF. The CDR3 region has the DNA TGTGCTAGGCTCCGGAGTCAAGAGACCCAGTACTTC. Complete variable domain (other parts from reference TRBV12-5 and TRBJ2-5): DARVTQTPRHKVTEMGQEVTMRCQPILGHNTVFWYRQTMMQGLELLAYFRNRAPLDDSGMPKDRFSAEMPDATLATLKIQPSEPRDSAVYFCARLRSQETQYFGPGTRLLVL.

In this sample, this clonotype turned up a few times. The germline gene is not matched at one end of the junction; a read error may be the cause. The chain joins TRBV20-1 to TRBJ2-1; no definite D call. Germline assignment: CDR1 DFQATT and CDR2 SNEGSKA (reference sequence). The CDR3 spans 15 residues. The chain's CDR3 is CSARASRSSYNEQLF. The CDR3 bases are TGCAGTGCTAGAGCGTCCAGGAGCTCCTACAATGAGCAGCTCTTC.

The CDR3 DNA sequence: TGTGCCAGCTCACCAATGGCAGGGGGTCTACAGCAGCCCCAGCATTTT. The encoded protein is CASSPMAGGLQQPQHF. This chain joins TRBV18 and TRBJ1-5, with 7 bases matching TRBD1. The ends lost 2 bases at V and 7 bases at J; junction bases unmatched: 11. The CDR3 has 16 residues. The germline V gene encodes CDR1 KGHSH and CDR2 LQKENI.

The sample holds a few counts of this clonotype. The chain recombines TRBV12-3 or TRBV12-4 with TRBJ2-1; D not resolved. The germline V and J ends were trimmed by 3 bases and 10 bases, with 10 bases remaining between them. The CDR3 is 12 residues long. The CDR3 spells CASSFGVIEQFF. The CDR3 DNA reads TGTGCCAGCAGTTTCGGAGTAATAGAGCAGTTCTTC.

This clonotype appeared many times. The chain links TRBV27 to TRBJ1-5; D unclear. V lost 6 bases, J lost 6 bases, and 15 bases lay in between. CDR3 length: 14 amino acids. Per the germline V gene, CDR1 is MNHEY and CDR2 is SMNVEV (reference sequence). CDR3 sequence (DNA): TGTGCCAGCAGACCGGCGGGCGGAGCTCAGCCCCAGCATTTT. Its translation is CASRPAGGAQPQHF.

The rearrangement joins TRBV11-2 to TRBJ2-3; D unresolved. V lost 0 bases, J lost 1 base, and 14 bases lay in between. Germline CDR1 is SGHAT and CDR2 is FQNNGV. The CDR3 spans 17 residues. CDR3 in DNA: TGTGCCAGCAGCTTAGATTGGAGCACGGAAGGCACAGATACGCAGTATTTT. Its protein product is CASSLDWSTEGTDTQYF.

This clonotype was recorded at least ten times. The chain carries TRBV27 and TRBJ2-2; 10 nucleotides match TRBD1. Per the germline V gene, CDR1 is MNHEY and CDR2 is SMNVEV (reference sequence). J was trimmed by 4 bases and V by 6 bases; bases with no gene match: 11. The CDR3 spans 17 residues. This CDR3 is CASSPGGDRGRTGELFF. The CDR3 nucleotides are TGTGCCAGCAGCCCGGGAGGGGACAGGGGCCGCACCGGGGAGCTGTTTTTT.

The V call is TRBV29-1, the J call TRBJ1-5; 10 bases map to TRBD1. The germline CDR1 and CDR2 sequences are SQVTM and ANQGSEA. This CDR3 contains 18 residues. With V trimmed by 1 base and J by 5 bases, 14 bases remained unmatched. CDR3: CSVEGGPWDRGKYQPQHF. The CDR3 DNA reads as TGCAGCGTTGAAGGAGGACCGTGGGACAGGGGAAAATATCAGCCCCAGCATTTT.

This clonotype was counted a few times. The V and J genes are TRBV6-1 and TRBJ1-1; D ambiguous. CDR1 is MNHNS, CDR2 SASEGT, per germline. Trimming left V 5 bases short and J 0 bases short, with 13 bases between. This CDR3 spans 15 amino acids. The CDR3 DNA is TGTGCCAGCAGTCCGTCAGGTTACCTGAACACTGAAGCTTTCTTT. Translated, it gives CASSPSGYLNTEAFF.

This clonotype has more than one count but fewer than ten. This chain connects TRBV20-1 to TRBJ1-5, with D maybe TRBD1 (5 bases). Germline V lookup: CDR1 DFQATT, CDR2 SNEGSKA (reference sequence). This CDR3 contains 15 residues. Trimming removed 5 bases from V and 0 bases from J, with 14 bases in between. The CDR3 DNA is TGCAGTGCTGGCGACAGTTTTTATAGCAATCAGCCCCAGCATTTT. Protein: CSAGDSFYSNQPQHF.

On this clonotype: A much larger clone sits a single nucleotide away, making a read error possible. This sequence joins TRBV27 and TRBJ1-5; D is possibly TRBD1 (5 bases). The CDR3 is made up of 15 amino acids. Germline values: CDR1 MNHEY, CDR2 SMNVEV (reference sequence). CDR3 protein: CASRRNQGNNQPQQF. In nucleotides, the CDR3 is TGTGCCAGCAGGAGAAATCAGGGAAACAATCAGCCCCAGCAGTTT.

The chain combines TRBV9 with TRBJ1-2; TRBD1 matches 9 bases. Trimming removed 8 bases from V and 2 bases from J; junction bases left unmatched: 10. From germline, CDR1 is SGDLS and CDR2 YYNGEE. The CDR3 loop spans 15 amino acids. The CDR3 protein is CASKPTGGKNYGYTF. In DNA form, the CDR3 reads TGTGCCAGTAAGCCGACAGGGGGAAAAAACTATGGCTACACCTTC.

The sample holds many counts of this clonotype. The V gene is TRBV11-3, the J gene TRBJ1-1, with D tentatively TRBD1 (6 bases). Germline loops: CDR1 SGHNT, CDR2 YENEEA. Trimming took off 5 bases at V and 3 bases at J, with 10 bases between the two ends. The CDR3 has 13 residues. The CDR3 region has the DNA TGTGCCAGCAGCACGAGGGGGGACACTGAAGCTTTCTTT. Translating gives CASSTRGDTEAFF.

At least ten counts were recorded for this clonotype. The chain couples TRBV28 to TRBJ2-2; D remains unclear. V dropped 8 bases and J dropped 6 bases, with 7 bases sitting between them. The CDR3 is 11 amino acids. Germline CDR1 MDHEN, CDR2 SYDVKM. This CDR3 is CASGRPGELFF. Written as DNA, the CDR3 is TGTGCCAGCGGGCGCCCCGGGGAGCTGTTTTTT.

This clonotype showed up many times. The rearrangement joins TRBV27 to TRBJ2-1; unclear D gene. The length of the CDR3 is 15 residues. Germline CDR1 is MNHEY and CDR2 is SMNVEV (reference sequence). V was trimmed by 4 bases and J by 2 bases, leaving 12 bases between them. CDR3 sequence: CASSSYVSTYNEQFF. CDR3 nucleotide sequence: TGTGCCAGCAGTTCCTACGTCTCCACCTACAATGAGCAGTTCTTC.

The chain employs TRBV7-9 and TRBJ2-2; D may correspond to TRBD1 or TRBD2 (5 bases each). Looked up from germline, CDR1 is SEHNR and CDR2 is FQNEAQ (reference sequence). Between the trimmed V and J ends, which lost 1 base and 4 bases, there was a span of 10 bases. This CDR3 has 15 amino acids. The CDR3 spells CASSLVGTVTGELFF. CDR3 sequence (DNA): TGTGCCAGCAGCTTAGTCGGGACCGTCACCGGGGAGCTGTTTTTT.

Many counts were recorded for this clonotype. This chain connects TRBV2 to TRBJ1-3; a weak D match, TRBD1 (6 bases). The V and J ends lost 10 bases and 2 bases respectively, with 12 bases between them. Germline loops: CDR1 SNHLY, CDR2 FYNNEI. This CDR3 is 13 amino acids long. This CDR3 reads CATGKGAGNTIYF. CDR3 bases: TGTGCCACCGGAAAGGGGGCTGGAAACACCATATATTTT.

Only a few counts were recorded for this clonotype. The V gene is TRBV6-4, the J gene TRBJ1-5; TRBD1 agrees at 10 bases. Germline values: CDR1 MRHNA, CDR2 SNTAGT. The CDR3 has 17 amino acids. The V and J ends lost 5 bases and 7 bases, in that order; junction bases with no gene match: 14. CDR3 loop: CASSKTLTGGRDQPQHF. The CDR3 DNA sequence: TGTGCCAGCAGTAAAACTTTGACAGGGGGCAGAGACCAGCCCCAGCATTTT.

This clonotype was seen at least ten times. V and J are TRBV11-2 and TRBJ1-2; 7 bases align to TRBD1. Germline V lookup: CDR1 SGHAT, CDR2 FQNNGV. The CDR3 is made up of 16 amino acids. J was trimmed by 6 bases and V by 0 bases; bases with no gene match: 10. In DNA, the CDR3 is TGTGCCAGCAGCTTAGATTGGGGCCAGGGGGAACATGGCTACACCTTC. Protein: CASSLDWGQGEHGYTF.

This clonotype was seen a few times. The chain recombines TRBV28 with TRBJ2-7, with a possible D match to TRBD1 (6 bases). The V gene lost 7 bases and the J gene lost 3 bases, with 13 bases spanning the gap. In germline, CDR1 is MDHEN, CDR2 SYDVKM. This CDR3 region has 13 residues. CDR3 in amino acids: CASNLSGDYEQYF. The CDR3 nucleotides read TGTGCCAGCAATCTTTCAGGGGACTACGAGCAGTACTTC.

The V call is TRBV6-1, the J call TRBJ1-6, with D unclear. Germline V CDR1 and CDR2: MNHNS, SASEGT. The CDR3 has 14 residues. The germline V and J ends were trimmed by 10 bases and 4 bases, with 14 bases remaining between them. CDR3 in amino acids: CATSLGLYNSPLHF. The DNA of the CDR3 is TGTGCCACCTCCCTCGGACTTTATAATTCACCCCTCCACTTT.

Notes on this clonotype: A single base is all that separates this from a far larger clone, so a read error is likely. This chain uses TRBV27 with TRBJ1-4; no clear D gene. This CDR3 contains 14 residues. Per the germline V gene, CDR1 is MNHEY and CDR2 is SMNVEV (reference sequence). V lost 5 bases to trimming and J lost 5 bases, with 12 bases between them. For the CDR3, the DNA is TGTGCCAGCAGTGTGAGACGACGGAATGAAAAACTGTTTTTT. Protein product: CASSVRRRNEKLFF. Filled out from reference TRBV27 and TRBJ1-4, the complete variable domain reads EAQVTQNPRYLITVTGKKLTVTCSQNMNHEYMSWYRQDPGLGLRQIYYSMNVEVTDKGDVPEGYKVSRKEKRNFPLILESPSPNQTSLYFCASSVRRRNEKLFFGSGTQLSVL.

In its sample, this clonotype was seen many times. V usage is TRBV27 and J usage is TRBJ2-7; D might be TRBD1 (6 bases). V was clipped by 3 bases and J by 2 bases, with 14 bases between them. Germline CDR1 MNHEY, CDR2 SMNVEV (reference sequence). This CDR3 region has 15 residues. The CDR3 nucleotides read TGTGCCAGCAGTTTTTGGGACACTCCACCCTACGAGCAGTACTTC. Protein: CASSFWDTPPYEQYF.

The CDR3 region has the DNA TGTGCCAGCCGGGGACAGGGGCTAGCTGAAGCTTTCTTT. Translation gives CASRGQGLAEAFF. The chain links TRBV19 to TRBJ1-1; 10 nucleotides line up with TRBD1. Germline assignment: CDR1 LNHDA and CDR2 SQIVND (reference sequence). This CDR3 has 13 residues. After removal of 9 bases from V and 6 bases from J, the junction contained 7 bases not matched to a gene.

This clonotype was recorded at least ten times. This rearrangement joins TRBV5-1 to TRBJ2-2, with a tentative D call TRBD1 (5 bases). Germline loops: CDR1 SGHRS, CDR2 YFSETQ. V lost 2 bases and J lost 6, with 17 bases in between. CDR3 length: 16 amino acids. The CDR3 coding sequence is TGCGCCAGCAGCTTCAGGGTGAAGGTTGGGGCCGGGGAGCTGTTTTTT. Residues: CASSFRVKVGAGELFF.

A few counts support this clonotype. This chain connects TRBV27 to TRBJ2-1; 14 positions agree with TRBD2. CDR3 length equals 16 residues. Germline loops: CDR1 MNHEY, CDR2 SMNVEV (reference sequence). Germline trimming cut 4 bases from V and 4 bases from J; bases unmatched to any gene: 3. DNA of the CDR3: TGTGCCAGCAGTTCCCGACTAGCGGGAGGGTACAATGAGCAGTTCTTC. The encoded protein is CASSSRLAGGYNEQFF.

Many counts were recorded for this clonotype. The DNA of the CDR3 is TGTGCCAGCAGTTACGTCCGGGGAGGCCCCATTCCCCAGCATTTT. This sequence encodes CASSYVRGGPIPQHF. The J gene is TRBJ1-5, the V gene TRBV6-5; no reliable D call. The germline CDR1 and CDR2 sequences are MNHEY and SVGAGI. This CDR3 region has 15 residues. Trimming removed 2 bases from V and 10 bases from J, with 18 bases in between.